This T cell receptor beta chain was obtained from a study of OX40 agonist ivuxolimab in advanced cancers. Study details: Administration of intravenous ivuxolimab to patients occurred every 2 weeks at 0.01 to 10 mg/kg. Enrollees could have had prior anti-PD-1, anti-PD-L1 or anti-CTLA-4 therapy, which 30% to 50% had received. Study-wide results and limits: In the 0.1 to 3.0 mg/kg range, CD4+ and CD8+ blood T cells had expanded clonally by week 6. Nonresponders included some who also had low normalized T-cell clonal expansion.

A note on this clone: Its antigen is not known.

The table came from immunoSEQ multiplex PCR; TCRdb's copy has only in-frame clones and leaves some out. The profile covers 60,000 to 80,000 clones, with 80% to 90% appearing a single time and about 5% taken by the ten largest. The sequencing used CD4+ or CD8+ T cells sorted from blood, collected in a trial of the OX40 agonist ivuxolimab. This sequence was found in an adult with an advanced solid tumor such as melanoma, head and neck, liver or kidney cancer.

CDR3 residues: CAWSVTPGNADTQYF. CDR3 in DNA: TGTGCCTGGAGTGTAACCCCCGGGAACGCAGATACGCAGTATTTT. The V call is TRBV30, the J call TRBJ2-3; possible D gene TRBD2, 5 bases. Trimming cost V 0 bases and J 4 bases, with 14 bases left between them. This CDR3 contains 15 residues. CDR1 and CDR2 from the germline V gene are GTSNPN and SVGIG (reference sequence).